The following is a TCR beta chain sequence with its context. This CDR3 contains 12 residues. Germline CDR1 is SGHNT and CDR2 is YYREEE (reference sequence). V dropped 0 bases and J dropped 6 bases, with 3 bases sitting between them. A single record per CDR3 protein comes from TCRdb applying MiXCR to the RT-PCR reads. The sample includes 450,000 to 550,000 distinct CDR3 sequences, 25% of them seen just once. This specimen belongs to a study of response to subunit inactivated influenza vaccine. This TCR came from a man aged 45 to 65 who received an inactivated influenza vaccine. Sequences were derived from CD4+ T cells sorted from PBMCs, sampled approximately 5 days after vaccination. The rearrangement joins TRBV5-4 to TRBJ1-4; D not certain. This chain's CDR3 is CASSLGDEKLFF. CDR3 DNA: TGTGCCAGCAGCTTGGGGGATGAAAAACTGTTTTTT.